This passage covers 7 T cell receptor beta chains from one sample sequenced in a study of blood T cell repertoires in COVID-19. This table comes from immunoSEQ multiplex PCR, and its TCRdb copy is limited to in-frame clones, with some not included. Among 150,000 to 200,000 clones, less than 90% were seen once, and the ten largest hold roughly 1.2%. The sequenced sample consisted of PBMCs or T cells enriched from blood (not recorded which). These receptors all come from a human donor with acute COVID-19. The donor label of this sample is uncertain.

The chain recombines TRBV19 with TRBJ1-1; D unresolved. Germline assignment: CDR1 LNHDA and CDR2 SQIVND (reference sequence). This CDR3 spans 13 amino acids. V lost 7 bases to trimming and J lost 4 bases, with 13 bases between them. In DNA form, the CDR3 reads TGTGCCAGTACGCGCGCGGCGGGCACTGAAGCTTTCTTT. Translating it yields CASTRAAGTEAFF.

V gene TRBV5-4 combines with J gene TRBJ2-3, with 7 nucleotides matching TRBD1. This CDR3 comprises 16 residues. CDR1 is SGHNT, CDR2 YYREEE, per germline (reference sequence). V shed 2 bases and J 6 bases; nucleotides not matched to a gene: 12. The CDR3 DNA is TGTGCCAGCAGCTTACGCGTTACAGGGGAAGACGATACGCAGTATTTT. Amino acids: CASSLRVTGEDDTQYF.

The chain combines TRBV2 with TRBJ1-1; D gene uncertain. The CDR3 totals 10 residues. V lost 8 bases and J 3 bases, leaving 4 bases between the germline ends. Germline values: CDR1 SNHLY, CDR2 FYNNEI. CDR3 loop: CASRYTEAFF. CDR3 nucleotide sequence: TGTGCCAGCCGTTACACTGAAGCTTTCTTT.

The chain has TRBV19 and TRBJ2-3; 12 nucleotides align to TRBD2. This CDR3 comprises 15 residues. V shed 4 bases, J shed 11 bases, and the junction held 10 bases outside the gene matches. The germline CDR1 and CDR2 sequences are LNHDA and SQIVND (reference sequence). As DNA, the CDR3 is TGTGCCAGTAGTAATCCTAGCGGGGGGGTAGTATGGCAGTATTTT. It codes for CASSNPSGGVVWQYF.

The genes are TRBV27 and TRBJ1-2; 10 bases align to TRBD1. Germline V gives CDR1 MNHEY, CDR2 SMNVEV (reference sequence). J gave up 4 bases and V 2 bases, and 4 bases lay outside the gene matches. CDR3 length: 15 amino acids. The CDR3 is CASSLRTGGIYGYTF. The CDR3 bases are TGTGCCAGCAGTTTAAGGACAGGGGGTATCTATGGCTACACCTTC.

The DNA for the CDR3 is TGTGCCAGCAATTCAAGGGGCCATGAAAAACTGTTTTTT. Translating gives CASNSRGHEKLFF. The gene calls are TRBV3-1 (or the pseudogene TRBV3-2) and TRBJ1-4; D possibly corresponds to TRBD1 (5 bases). The V gene lost 7 bases and the J gene lost 6 bases, with 12 bases spanning the gap. The CDR3 spans 13 residues. Germline CDR1 is LGHDT and CDR2 is YNNKEL (reference sequence).

The gene calls are TRBV19 and TRBJ2-5; D is possibly TRBD2 (5 bases). This CDR3 spans 15 amino acids. Germline CDR1 is LNHDA and CDR2 is SQIVND (reference sequence). V was clipped by 1 base and J by 1 base, with 10 bases between them. Here the CDR3 reads CASSIGRVSQETQYF. The CDR3 DNA is TGTGCCAGTAGTATAGGGCGGGTCTCCCAAGAGACCCAGTACTTC.